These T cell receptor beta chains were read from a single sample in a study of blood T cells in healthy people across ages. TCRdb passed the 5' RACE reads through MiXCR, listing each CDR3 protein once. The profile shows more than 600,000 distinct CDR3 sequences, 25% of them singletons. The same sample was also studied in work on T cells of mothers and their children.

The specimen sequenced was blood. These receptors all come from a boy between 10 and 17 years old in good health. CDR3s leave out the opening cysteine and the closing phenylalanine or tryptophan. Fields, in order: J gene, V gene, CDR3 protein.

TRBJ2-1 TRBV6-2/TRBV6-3 ASSLEAVGSYNEQF
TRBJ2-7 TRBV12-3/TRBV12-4 ASSSGAGYEQY
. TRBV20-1 SAIPQRGGWRDEQF
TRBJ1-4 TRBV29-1 SVGFGTSTEKLF
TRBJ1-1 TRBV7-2 ASSTRRNTEAF
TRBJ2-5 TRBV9 ASSGMGETQY
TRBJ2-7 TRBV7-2 ASSLFATGTYEQY
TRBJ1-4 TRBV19 ASKGARGANEKLF
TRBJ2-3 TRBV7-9 ASSEHGTDTQY
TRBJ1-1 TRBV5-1 ASSEGQGWEGTEAF
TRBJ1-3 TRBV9 ASSRGFGNTIY
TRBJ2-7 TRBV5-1 ASSLVNHEQY
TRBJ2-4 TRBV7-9 ASLSDRDSQNIQY
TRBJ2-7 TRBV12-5 ASGLSPGGSYEQY
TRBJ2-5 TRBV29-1 SVDKTGSQETQY
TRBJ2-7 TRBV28 ASSLIVMGRGTYEQY
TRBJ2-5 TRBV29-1 SVEISVQETQY
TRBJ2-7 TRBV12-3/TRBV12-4 ASSFTVEIQGYEQY
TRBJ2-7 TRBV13 ASSLGAGGFYEQY
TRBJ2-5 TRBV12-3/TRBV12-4 ASSFGLADQETQY
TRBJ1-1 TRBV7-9 ASSLTNTEAF
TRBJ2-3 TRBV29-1 SVESSGQAVPTATQY
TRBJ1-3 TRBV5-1 ASSLDVLSGNTIY
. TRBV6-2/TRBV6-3 ASSYGGINEQF
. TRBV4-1 ASSQGVSSEQF
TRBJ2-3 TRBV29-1 SVVWGAGDTQY
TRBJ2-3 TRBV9 ASSVESGGRY
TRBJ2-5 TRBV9 ASSGGTSGRETQY
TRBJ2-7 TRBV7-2 ASSLDRGSEQY
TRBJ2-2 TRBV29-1 SVPGQGRGNTGELF
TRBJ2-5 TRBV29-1 SVGVLREQY
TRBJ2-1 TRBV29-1 SAFSTRLMTQF
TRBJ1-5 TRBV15 ATSKDRGNQPQH
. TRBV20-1 SARDRNSYEQY
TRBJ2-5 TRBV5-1 ASSWTGTNQETQY
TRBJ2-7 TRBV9 ASSVGLSNYEQY
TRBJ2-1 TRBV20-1 SARYVDVNEQF
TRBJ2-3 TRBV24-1 ATSGLAGGNTDTQY
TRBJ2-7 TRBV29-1 SVEGGSKHEQY
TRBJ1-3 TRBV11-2 ASSPAGFNTIY
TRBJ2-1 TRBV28 ASSHYSGRTANEQF